The next 7 T cell receptor beta chains were all read from a single sample in a study of blood T cells in healthy people across ages. It was with a sample-barcoded 5' primer and a J-beta primer mix that a second PCR of roughly 7 to 12 cycles was run. TCRdb re-analysed the 5' RACE reads in MiXCR, keeping a single row per CDR3 protein. This table holds more than 500,000 distinct CDR3 sequences, 25% to 30% found once. Material: blood. These receptors were obtained from a woman aged 70 to 79 in good health.

This clonotype was found a few times. CDR3 DNA: TGTGCCACCAGTGATCCCGGGACAGTAGGGGAGACCCAGTACTTC. The encoded protein is CATSDPGTVGETQYF. The V gene is TRBV24-1, the J gene TRBJ2-5; TRBD1 agrees at 7 bases. The J segment lost 5 bases and the V segment lost 3 bases, leaving 8 bases of the junction unmatched. Looked up from germline, CDR1 is KGHDR and CDR2 is SFDVKD. The CDR3 is 15 amino acids.

The V call is TRBV5-1, the J call TRBJ1-1, with TRBD1 matching over 9 bases. The CDR3 is 15 residues long. Unmatched junction bases numbered 3, after V lost 0 bases and J lost 3 bases. Germline assignment: CDR1 SGHRS and CDR2 YFSETQ. The DNA for the CDR3 is TGCGCCAGCAGCTTGGACAGGACAGGGGACACTGAAGCTTTCTTT. Its translation is CASSLDRTGDTEAFF.

The V and J genes are TRBV9 and TRBJ2-1; D is undetermined. Per germline, CDR1 SGDLS and CDR2 YYNGEE. V lost 0 bases and J 5 bases, leaving 9 bases between the germline ends. This CDR3 has 14 residues. As DNA, the CDR3 is TGTGCCAGCAGCGTAGGGGTAGGGAACAATGAGCAGTTCTTC. Its protein product is CASSVGVGNNEQFF.

In its sample, this clonotype was seen once. This sequence joins TRBV14 and TRBJ1-2; D possibly corresponds to TRBD1 (5 bases). Germline V gene lookup returns CDR1 SGHDN and CDR2 FVKESK. The V end lost 1 base, the J end lost 3 bases, and 12 bases lay between the germline ends. The CDR3 loop spans 15 amino acids. The CDR3 is CASSQVFRGDYGYTF. The CDR3 nucleotides are TGTGCCAGCAGCCAAGTCTTCCGGGGCGACTATGGCTACACCTTC.

This clonotype was recorded at least ten times. The chain couples TRBV20-1 to TRBJ1-1, with D possibly TRBD1 on 5 matching bases. Trimming left V 4 bases short and J 3 bases short, with 15 bases between. The CDR3 has 14 residues. Germline CDR1 reads DFQATT; CDR2 reads SNEGSKA (reference sequence). The CDR3 region is CSATSAGLDTEAFF. The CDR3, as DNA: TGCAGTGCTACGTCAGCAGGGCTTGACACTGAAGCTTTCTTT.

This rearrangement joins TRBV6-5 to TRBJ2-5, with 12 bases lining up with TRBD2. The germline CDR1 and CDR2 sequences are MNHEY and SVGAGI. CDR3 length: 15 residues. Losses at the gene ends were 6 bases for V and 7 bases for J; bases not matched to a gene: 9. The CDR3 DNA reads as TGTGCCAGCAGCCGGGGAAGGGGACTAGCGGGGACCCAGTACTTC. It encodes CASSRGRGLAGTQYF.

This sequence joins TRBV20-1 and TRBJ2-5, with 7 bases lining up with TRBD1. Germline V lookup: CDR1 DFQATT, CDR2 SNEGSKA (reference sequence). The V segment lost 6 bases and the J segment 3 bases; nucleotides outside the gene matches: 10. This CDR3 comprises 14 residues. DNA of the CDR3: TGCAGTGCCCTCACGGGGCAGGGGGAAGAGACCCAGTACTTC. Translating gives CSALTGQGEETQYF.